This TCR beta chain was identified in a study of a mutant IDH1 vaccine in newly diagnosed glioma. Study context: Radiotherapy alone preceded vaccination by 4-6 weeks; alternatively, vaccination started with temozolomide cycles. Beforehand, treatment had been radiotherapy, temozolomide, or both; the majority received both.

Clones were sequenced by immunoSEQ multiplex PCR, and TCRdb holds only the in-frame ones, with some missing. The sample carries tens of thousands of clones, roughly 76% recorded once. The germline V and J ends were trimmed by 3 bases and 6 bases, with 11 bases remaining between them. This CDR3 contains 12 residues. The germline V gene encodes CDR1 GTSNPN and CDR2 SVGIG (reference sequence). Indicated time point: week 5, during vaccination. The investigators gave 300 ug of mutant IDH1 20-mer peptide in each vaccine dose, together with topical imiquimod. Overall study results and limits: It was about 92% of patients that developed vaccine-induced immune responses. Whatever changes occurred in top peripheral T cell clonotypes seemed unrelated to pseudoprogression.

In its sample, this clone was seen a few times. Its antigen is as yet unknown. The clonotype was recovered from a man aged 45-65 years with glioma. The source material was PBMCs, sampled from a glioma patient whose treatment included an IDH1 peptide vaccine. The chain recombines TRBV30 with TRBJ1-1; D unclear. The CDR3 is CAWSWVGSEAFF. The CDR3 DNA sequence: TGTGCCTGGAGCTGGGTAGGATCTGAAGCTTTCTTT.